These T cell receptor beta chains were read from a single sample in a study of shared clonotypes between healthy human individuals. Clones were sequenced by immunoSEQ multiplex PCR, and TCRdb holds only the in-frame ones, with some missing. The sample carries a few million clones, more than 90% recorded once. Sequencing was performed on naive CD4+ T cells sorted from blood. The source is a man between 18 and 29 years old in good health. CDR3s include the opening cysteine and the closing phenylalanine or tryptophan. The D gene is left open where the match is weak. Only some rows state a clone size, as once, few, many or a class for expanded clones.

size: NA
J: TRBJ2-1
D: NA
V: TRBV5-1
DNA: TGCGCCAGCAGCTTAAGGGGGACACCCAATGAGCAGTTCTTC
CDR3: CASSLRGTPNEQFF

size: NA
J: TRBJ1-6
D: NA
V: TRBV10-2
DNA: TGCGCCAGCAGTGAGTCGGTAACACAGCCTAATTCACCCCTCCACTTT
CDR3: CASSESVTQPNSPLHF

size: NA
J: TRBJ2-1
D: TRBD2
V: TRBV7-2
DNA: TGTGCCAGCAGCGCAAGCGGGAGAGACGCCTACAATGAGCAGTTCTTC
CDR3: CASSASGRDAYNEQFF

size: few
J: TRBJ1-1
D: TRBD1
V: TRBV28
DNA: TGTGCCAGCAGTGGGGACAGGGAAGCTTTCTTT
CDR3: CASSGDREAFF

size: NA
J: TRBJ2-7
D: TRBD2
V: TRBV5-8
DNA: TGTGCCAGCCCCACTAGCGGGGGCTTCGGCGAGCAGTACTTC
CDR3: CASPTSGGFGEQYF

size: NA
J: TRBJ1-2
D: NA
V: TRBV30
DNA: TGTGCCTGGAACGACAGGAATTCGAAAACCTTC
CDR3: CAWNDRNSKTF

size: NA
J: TRBJ2-2
D: NA
V: TRBV7-6
DNA: TGTGCCAGCAGCTTAAGCAGGTCCGGGGAGCTGTTTTTT
CDR3: CASSLSRSGELFF

size: NA
J: TRBJ2-5
D: NA
V: TRBV13
DNA: TGTGCCAGCAGCTTAGCAGCCTACCAAGAGACCCAGTACTTC
CDR3: CASSLAAYQETQYF

size: NA
J: TRBJ2-7
D: TRBD1
V: TRBV23-1
DNA: TGCGCCAGCAGTCTAACCGTCTGTACAGGGGAAACCTACGAGCAGTACTTC
CDR3: CASSLTVCTGETYEQYF

size: NA
J: TRBJ2-7
D: TRBD2
V: TRBV10-2
DNA: TGCGCCAGCAGTGTGCTAGCGGGAGACTACGAGCAGTACTTC
CDR3: CASSVLAGDYEQYF

size: NA
J: TRBJ1-6
D: TRBD1
V: TRBV14
DNA: TGTGCCAGCAGCCAAGATGGGACAGGGCCTTCACCCCTCCACTTT
CDR3: CASSQDGTGPSPLHF

size: NA
J: TRBJ2-3
D: NA
V: TRBV28
DNA: TGTGCCAGCAGTTTCGGGGACGGCACAGATACGCAGTATTTT
CDR3: CASSFGDGTDTQYF

size: few
J: TRBJ1-5
D: NA
V: TRBV6-5
DNA: TGTGCCAGCAGCCGGGGAGGGGGGGGCCCTCAGCCCCAGCATTTT
CDR3: CASSRGGGGPQPQHF

size: NA
J: TRBJ2-1
D: TRBD1
V: TRBV10-1
DNA: TGCGCCAGCAGTGGCCCCGGGACAGGGGGCACTGAGCAGTTCTTC
CDR3: CASSGPGTGGTEQFF

size: NA
J: TRBJ1-2
D: NA
V: TRBV21-1
DNA: TGTGCCAGCAGCAAGACAGGGGCCCTGGCTGGCTATGGCTACACCTTC
CDR3: CASSKTGALAGYGYTF

size: NA
J: TRBJ2-5
D: TRBD2
V: TRBV30
DNA: TGTGCCTGGACTAGCGGGGCAGAGACCCAGTACTTC
CDR3: CAWTSGAETQYF

size: NA
J: TRBJ1-2
D: TRBD1
V: TRBV4-3
DNA: TGCGCCAGCAGCCAAGATAACAGGGGGCGCGTTGGCTACACCTTC
CDR3: CASSQDNRGRVGYTF

size: NA
J: TRBJ2-7
D: NA
V: TRBV4-1
DNA: TGCGCCAGCAGCCAAGGTGGGCAGGGACTGTCCTACGAGCAGTACTTC
CDR3: CASSQGGQGLSYEQYF

size: NA
J: TRBJ1-4
D: NA
V: TRBV6-1
DNA: TGTGCCAGCGGGGGGCTTGGAGAAAAACTGTTTTTT
CDR3: CASGGLGEKLFF

size: once
J: TRBJ2-1
D: NA
V: TRBV6-1
DNA: TGTGCCAGCAGTCATGTTGGCTACAATGAGCAGTTCTTC
CDR3: CASSHVGYNEQFF

size: NA
J: TRBJ2-1
D: TRBD2
V: TRBV5-4
DNA: TGTGCCAGCAGCTTGGCCAGGACTAGCGGACCGCTTGTCGGATACAATGAGCAGTTCTTC
CDR3: CASSLARTSGPLVGYNEQFF

size: NA
J: TRBJ2-5
D: NA
V: TRBV7-2
DNA: TGTGCCAGCAGCTTAGGCCAGGGGTCAGGAGCGACCCAGTACTTC
CDR3: CASSLGQGSGATQYF

size: few
J: TRBJ1-1
D: NA
V: TRBV2
DNA: TGTGCCAGCATTAAAACGGTTGAAGCTTTCTTT
CDR3: CASIKTVEAFF

size: NA
J: TRBJ1-5
D: NA
V: TRBV7-2
DNA: TGTGCCAGCAGCTCACAGGGTTCTCAGCCCCAGCATTTT
CDR3: CASSSQGSQPQHF

size: NA
J: TRBJ1-4
D: TRBD1
V: TRBV5-1
DNA: TGCGCCAGCAGCTTAACCCCCGGGACAGGGTCTGAAAAACTGTTTTTT
CDR3: CASSLTPGTGSEKLFF

size: NA
J: TRBJ1-1
D: TRBD1
V: TRBV5-1
DNA: TGCGCCAGCAGCTTGGGTGCGGGACAGCGAAAAACTGAAGCTTTCTTT
CDR3: CASSLGAGQRKTEAFF

size: NA
J: TRBJ1-2
D: NA
V: TRBV7-9
DNA: TGTGCCAGCAGCTTAGGCGGGGCAGACAGGAGCTATGGCTACACCTTC
CDR3: CASSLGGADRSYGYTF

size: NA
J: TRBJ2-1
D: NA
V: TRBV5-1
DNA: TGCGCCAGCAGCCATGACGCTTCCGACAGGTTACGGACTGAGCAGTTCTTC
CDR3: CASSHDASDRLRTEQFF

size: NA
J: TRBJ1-5
D: TRBD1
V: TRBV12-5
DNA: TGTGCTAGTGGTTCGGGACAGGGTAGTCAGCCCCAGCATTTT
CDR3: CASGSGQGSQPQHF

size: NA
J: TRBJ2-7
D: NA
V: TRBV27
DNA: TGTGCCAGCACCCTAGGGGGGGGATCCCACTACGAGCAGTACTTC
CDR3: CASTLGGGSHYEQYF

size: NA
J: TRBJ1-5
D: TRBD1
V: TRBV19
DNA: TGTGCCAGTAGTATACCCCGGGACAGTTATAGCAATCAGCCCCAGCATTTT
CDR3: CASSIPRDSYSNQPQHF

size: NA
J: TRBJ1-2
D: TRBD1
V: TRBV5-1
DNA: TGCGCCAGCAGCAGGGGACAGGGGGCAGACTATGGCTACACCTTC
CDR3: CASSRGQGADYGYTF

size: NA
J: TRBJ1-1
D: NA
V: TRBV10-3
DNA: TGTGCCATCAGTAAGGGAACCCTGAACACTGAAGCTTTCTTT
CDR3: CAISKGTLNTEAFF

size: once
J: TRBJ2-7
D: TRBD1
V: TRBV10-3
DNA: TGTGCCATCAGTGGGGCAGGGGGCTCCTACGAGCAGTACTTC
CDR3: CAISGAGGSYEQYF